This TCR beta chain originates from a study of vaccination effects on CD4 cells after COVID-19. ViraFEST assay sequencing came after antigen-specific CD4+ T cells were expanded with viral peptide pools. Isolating CD4+ T cells followed less than 11 days of culture. Absence of prior SARS-CoV-2 infection characterized the vaccine recipients, who showed negative nucleocapsid antibodies. Assay used: immunoSEQ multiplex PCR; TCRdb lists only in-frame clones, some missing. The data hold 71,000 or so clones, with 65% to 85% observed a single time. With respect to this clone: What it recognizes is unknown.

Germline assignment: CDR1 ENHRY and CDR2 SYGVKD. This CDR3 is built from 15 residues. The trim removed 6 bases at V and 7 bases at J, leaving 12 bases unmatched. The source of this sequence is a human donor who received a COVID-19 vaccine. The sample was CD4+ T cells from PBMCs cultured with HCoV-OC43 spike peptides, taken before COVID-19 vaccination. The subset is: HCoV-OC43 spike overlapping peptide pool stimulation. The chain has TRBV10-3 and TRBJ1-5; 7 bases match TRBD1. CDR3 protein: CAISAIDRDGQPQHF. DNA of the CDR3: TGTGCCATCAGCGCCATAGACAGGGACGGGCAGCCCCAGCATTTT.